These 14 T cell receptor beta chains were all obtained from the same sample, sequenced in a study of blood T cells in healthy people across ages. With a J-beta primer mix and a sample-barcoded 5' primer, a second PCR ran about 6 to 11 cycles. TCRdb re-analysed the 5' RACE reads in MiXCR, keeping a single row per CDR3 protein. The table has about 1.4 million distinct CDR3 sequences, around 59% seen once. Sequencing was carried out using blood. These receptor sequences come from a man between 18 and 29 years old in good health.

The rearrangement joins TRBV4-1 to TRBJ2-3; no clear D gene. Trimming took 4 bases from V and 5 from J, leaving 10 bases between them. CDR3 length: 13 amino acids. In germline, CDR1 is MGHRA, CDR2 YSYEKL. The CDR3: CASSRAKGDTQYF. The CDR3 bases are TGCGCCAGCAGCCGGGCGAAGGGAGATACGCAGTATTTT.

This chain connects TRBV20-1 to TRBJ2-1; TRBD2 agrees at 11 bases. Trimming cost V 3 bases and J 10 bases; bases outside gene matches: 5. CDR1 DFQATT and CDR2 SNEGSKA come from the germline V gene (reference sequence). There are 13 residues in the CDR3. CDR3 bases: TGCAGTGCTAGTTACGGACTAGCGGGCGAGCAGTTCTTC. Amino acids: CSASYGLAGEQFF.

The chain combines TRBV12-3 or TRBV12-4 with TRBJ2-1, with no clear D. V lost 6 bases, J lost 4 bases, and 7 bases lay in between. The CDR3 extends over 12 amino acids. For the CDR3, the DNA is TGTGCCAGCAGCCGAATGTACAATGAGCAGTTCTTC. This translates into CASSRMYNEQFF.

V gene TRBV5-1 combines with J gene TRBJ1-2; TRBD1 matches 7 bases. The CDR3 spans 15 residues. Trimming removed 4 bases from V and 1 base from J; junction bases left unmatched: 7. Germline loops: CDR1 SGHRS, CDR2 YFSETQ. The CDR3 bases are TGCGCCAGCAGCCCGAGGGACAGACTTAACTATGGCTACACCTTC. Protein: CASSPRDRLNYGYTF. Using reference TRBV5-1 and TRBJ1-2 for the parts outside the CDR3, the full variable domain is KAGVTQTPRYLIKTRGQQVTLSCSPISGHRSVSWYQQTPGQGLQFLFEYFSETQRNKGNFPGRFSGRQFSNSRSEMNVSTLELGDSALYLCASSPRDRLNYGYTFGSGTRLTVV.

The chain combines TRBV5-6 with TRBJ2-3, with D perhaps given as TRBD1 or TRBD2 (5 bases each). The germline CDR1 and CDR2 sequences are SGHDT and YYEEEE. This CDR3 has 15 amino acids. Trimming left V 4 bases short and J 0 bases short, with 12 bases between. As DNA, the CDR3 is TGTGCCAGCAGCGCCCCGGGACGAAGCACAGATACGCAGTATTTT. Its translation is CASSAPGRSTDTQYF.

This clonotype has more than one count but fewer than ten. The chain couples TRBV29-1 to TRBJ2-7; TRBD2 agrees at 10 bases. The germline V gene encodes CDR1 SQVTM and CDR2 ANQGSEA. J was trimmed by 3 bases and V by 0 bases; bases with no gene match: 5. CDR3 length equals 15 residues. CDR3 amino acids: CSVEDPLAGDYEQYF. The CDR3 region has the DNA TGCAGCGTTGAAGATCCTCTAGCGGGAGACTACGAGCAGTACTTC.

The CDR3 sequence: CASSQAGIEIEQFF. The CDR3 DNA reads as TGCGCCAGCAGCCAAGCAGGGATCGAGATTGAGCAGTTCTTC. The rearrangement links TRBV4-3 to TRBJ2-1; the D gene is possibly TRBD1 (5 bases). Looked up from germline, CDR1 is LGHNA and CDR2 is YSLEER. The CDR3 consists of 14 residues. The V gene lost 1 base and the J gene lost 9 bases, with 13 bases spanning the gap.

The DNA of the CDR3 is TGTGCCAGCAGTTTTGGGACTAGCACCCACGAGCAGTACTTC. This translates into CASSFGTSTHEQYF. The chain joins TRBV12-3 or TRBV12-4 to TRBJ2-5; 9 bases line up with TRBD2. The J call may be mistaken, given a closer DNA end match to TRBJ2-7. This CDR3 comprises 14 residues.

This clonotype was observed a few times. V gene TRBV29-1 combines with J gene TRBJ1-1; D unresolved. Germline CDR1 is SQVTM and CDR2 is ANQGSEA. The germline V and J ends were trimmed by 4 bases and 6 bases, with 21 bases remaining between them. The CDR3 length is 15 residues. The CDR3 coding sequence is TGCAGCGTTGGGGAAACAGTACTGGGGTTCGCTGAAGCTTTCTTT. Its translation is CSVGETVLGFAEAFF.

This CDR3 reads CASSAFGQAGELFF. The CDR3 nucleotides read TGTGCCAGCAGTGCATTTGGACAGGCCGGGGAGCTGTTTTTT. This chain joins TRBV2 and TRBJ2-2, with 7 bases matching TRBD1. From germline, CDR1 is SNHLY and CDR2 FYNNEI. J lost 6 bases, V lost 4 bases, and 5 bases had no gene match. The CDR3 contains 14 residues. The entire variable domain, with the rest obtained from reference TRBV2 and TRBJ2-2, is as follows: EPEVTQTPSHQVTQMGQEVILRCVPISNHLYFYWYRQILGQKVEFLVSFYNNEISEKSEIFDDQFSVERPDGSNFTLKIRSTKLEDSAMYFCASSAFGQAGELFFGEGSRLTVL.

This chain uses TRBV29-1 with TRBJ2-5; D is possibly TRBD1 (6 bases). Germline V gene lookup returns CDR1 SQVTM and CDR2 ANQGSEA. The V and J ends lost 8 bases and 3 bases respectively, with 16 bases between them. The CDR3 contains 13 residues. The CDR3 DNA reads TGCAGCCTGCAGGGCCAGGGGAAAGAGACCCAGTACTTC. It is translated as CSLQGQGKETQYF.

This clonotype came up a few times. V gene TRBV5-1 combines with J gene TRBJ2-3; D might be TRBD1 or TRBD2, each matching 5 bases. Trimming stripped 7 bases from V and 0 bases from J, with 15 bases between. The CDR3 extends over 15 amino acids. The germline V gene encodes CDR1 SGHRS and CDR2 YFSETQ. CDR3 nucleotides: TGCGCCAGCCATGGGACGAAGGGGAGCACAGATACGCAGTATTTT. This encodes CASHGTKGSTDTQYF. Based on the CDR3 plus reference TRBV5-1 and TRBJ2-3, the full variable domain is KAGVTQTPRYLIKTRGQQVTLSCSPISGHRSVSWYQQTPGQGLQFLFEYFSETQRNKGNFPGRFSGRQFSNSRSEMNVSTLELGDSALYLCASHGTKGSTDTQYFGPGTRLTVL.

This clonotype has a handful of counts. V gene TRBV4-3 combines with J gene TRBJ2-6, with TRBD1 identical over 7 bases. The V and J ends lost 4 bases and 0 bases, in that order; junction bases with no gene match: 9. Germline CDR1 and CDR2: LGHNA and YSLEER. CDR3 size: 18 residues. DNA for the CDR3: TGCGCCAGCAGCCCCTCGACAGGGAGCCCCTCTGGGGCCAACGTCCTGACTTTC. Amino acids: CASSPSTGSPSGANVLTF.

The CDR3 here is CILGTDTQYF. In DNA, the CDR3 is TGCATTCTGGGCACAGATACGCAGTATTTT. This chain links TRBV20-1 with TRBJ2-3; no reliable D call. The CDR3 has 10 residues. The V gene's germline CDR1 is DFQATT and CDR2 SNEGSKA (reference sequence).